A single sample is the source of the 27 T cell receptor beta chains below, sequenced in a study of shared clonotypes between healthy human individuals. Repertoires were generated with immunoSEQ multiplex PCR, while TCRdb's copy carries only in-frame clones and drops some. The profile shows around 990,000 clones, 60% to 85% of them singletons. The sequenced sample consisted of memory CD4+ T cells from PBMCs. Specified subset: CD45RA-negative fraction. These receptors all come from a man aged 18 to 35 in good health. Some clones in this sample may be carry-over from other donors' samples.

The chain carries TRBV6-1 and TRBJ2-5; D might be TRBD1 (6 bases). The J call may be wrong; the DNA end is better matched by TRBJ2-7. Germline CDR1 is MNHNS and CDR2 is SASEGT. The CDR3 totals 14 residues. CDR3 sequence (DNA): TGTGCCAGCCGCCTTATACAGGGTCCCTACGAGCAGTACTTC. Protein: CASRLIQGPYEQYF.

The rearrangement joins TRBV5-4 to TRBJ1-1; maybe TRBD1 (5 bases). The CDR3 length is 16 residues. V was pared by 1 base and J by 0 bases, with 13 bases between. Germline V CDR1 and CDR2: SGHNT, YYREEE (reference sequence). CDR3 protein: CASSLFQRQLNTEAFF. The DNA for the CDR3 is TGTGCCAGCAGCTTGTTCCAACGACAGCTGAACACTGAAGCTTTCTTT.

The V call is TRBV9, the J call TRBJ2-3, with D perhaps matching TRBD2 (5 bases). CDR1 SGDLS and CDR2 YYNGEE come from the germline V gene. Trimming removed 0 bases from V and 6 bases from J, with 14 bases in between. The CDR3 has 15 residues. The CDR3 DNA sequence: TGTGCCAGCAGCGTAGCTGGGAGCCTCCCGGATACGCAGTATTTT. Amino acid sequence: CASSVAGSLPDTQYF.

This chain joins TRBV10-1 and TRBJ1-1; possibly TRBD1 for D (6 bases). V lost 5 bases to trimming and J lost 5 bases, with 15 bases between them. The CDR3 is 14 residues long. Germline V gives CDR1 WNHNN, CDR2 SYGVQD (reference sequence). CDR3 region: CASSPTTGRTEAFF. The CDR3 nucleotides are TGCGCCAGCAGTCCTACAACAGGGCGGACTGAAGCTTTCTTT.

This rearrangement joins TRBV2 to TRBJ2-7; D may be TRBD2 (5 bases). The CDR3 length is 14 residues. The V gene's germline CDR1 is SNHLY and CDR2 FYNNEI. V lost 4 bases and J lost 5, with 15 bases in between. This CDR3 reads CASSARLAGNEQYF. The CDR3 DNA reads TGTGCCAGCAGTGCCCGGCTAGCTGGGAACGAGCAGTACTTC. The entire variable domain, with the rest obtained from reference TRBV2 and TRBJ2-7, is as follows: EPEVTQTPSHQVTQMGQEVILRCVPISNHLYFYWYRQILGQKVEFLVSFYNNEISEKSEIFDDQFSVERPDGSNFTLKIRSTKLEDSAMYFCASSARLAGNEQYFGPGTRLTVT.

This clone was counted ten times or more. This chain links TRBV4-2 with TRBJ1-1, with D uncertain. CDR1 LGHNA and CDR2 YNFKEQ come from the germline V gene. V was pared by 3 bases and J by 1 base, with 15 bases between. CDR3 length: 16 amino acids. The CDR3 bases are TGTGCCAGCAGCCAGGAGCTCTCTCTACAGAACACTGAAGCTTTCTTT. Translating gives CASSQELSLQNTEAFF.

J is TRBJ1-5 and V is TRBV2; D possibly corresponds to TRBD1 (6 bases). The V end lost 2 bases, the J end lost 0 bases, and 17 bases lay between the germline ends. The CDR3 spans 18 residues. The V gene's germline CDR1 is SNHLY and CDR2 FYNNEI. The CDR3 DNA reads as TGTGCCAGCAGTGAATGGTTACTGGGGGCTTATAGCAATCAGCCCCAGCATTTT. Translating it yields CASSEWLLGAYSNQPQHF.

This clone has just a few counts. The chain recombines TRBV9 with TRBJ2-1; tentative D call: TRBD2 (6 bases). From germline, CDR1 is SGDLS and CDR2 YYNGEE. CDR3 length: 16 residues. V was shortened by 1 base and J by 10 bases, with 21 bases between the two germline ends. CDR3 sequence: CASSVYGGVGSGEQFF. CDR3 nucleotides: TGTGCCAGCAGCGTATACGGGGGAGTGGGTTCAGGAGAGCAGTTCTTC.

The V call is TRBV27, the J call TRBJ1-1; the match to TRBD1 covers 7 bases. V dropped 4 bases and J dropped 4; count of bases not matched to a gene: 18. The CDR3 totals 18 residues. CDR1 is MNHEY, CDR2 SMNVEV, per germline (reference sequence). As DNA, the CDR3 is TGTGCCAGCAGTTCCCATCAAGGCAGGGGGACGTCGGGCACTGAAGCTTTCTTT. Protein: CASSSHQGRGTSGTEAFF.

The V and J genes are TRBV28 and TRBJ2-1; TRBD2 aligns across 8 bases. After removal of 2 bases from V and 12 bases from J, the junction contained 6 bases not matched to a gene. Germline V gene data show CDR1 as MDHEN and CDR2 as SYDVKM. The CDR3 totals 13 residues. DNA of the CDR3: TGTGCCAGCAGTTTAAGGCGGGAGGATCCGCAGTTCTTC. Translated, it gives CASSLRREDPQFF.

This sequence joins TRBV14 and TRBJ2-5; D may be TRBD2 (7 bases). The V gene's germline CDR1 is SGHDN and CDR2 FVKESK. V was clipped by 4 bases and J by 5 bases, with 17 bases between them. The CDR3 has 15 residues. The CDR3 region is CASSRGAGAQETQYF. CDR3 bases: TGTGCCAGCAGCCGGGGTGCGGGGGCGCAGGAGACCCAGTACTTC.

A single count supports this clone. The chain has TRBV27 and TRBJ1-3, with a weak D call TRBD1 (5 bases). The CDR3 extends over 20 amino acids. Trimming stripped 7 bases from V and 4 bases from J, with 32 bases between. CDR1 and CDR2 from the germline V gene are MNHEY and SMNVEV (reference sequence). The CDR3 coding sequence is TGTGCCAGCATCTACGCGGGACCCAGGGATCTGTGTATGTGGGGAAACACCATATATTTT. Residues: CASIYAGPRDLCMWGNTIYF.

In this sample, this clone turned up a few times. This chain uses TRBV28 with TRBJ1-2; 7 nucleotides match TRBD1. Germline assignment: CDR1 MDHEN and CDR2 SYDVKM. V lost 5 bases, J lost 9 bases, and 18 bases stayed unmatched. This CDR3 has 16 residues. CDR3 sequence reads: CASSPRQGSALRSYTF. CDR3 DNA sequence: TGTGCCAGCAGTCCCCGACAGGGTTCGGCCTTAAGGAGCTACACCTTC.

This clone showed up just once. Other DNA sequences in the same sample also yield this CDR3. The chain's CDR3 is CASSQDRAETQYF. The DNA for the CDR3 is TGCGCCAGCAGCCAGGACAGGGCAGAGACCCAGTACTTC. The rearrangement uses TRBV5-1 and TRBJ2-5; 8 bases map to TRBD1. CDR1 is SGHRS and CDR2 is YFSETQ in the germline V gene. This CDR3 spans 13 amino acids. The trim removed 4 bases at V and 4 bases at J, leaving 3 bases unmatched.

CDR3 protein: CSASWGNTIYF. In nucleotides, the CDR3 is TGCAGTGCTAGTTGGGGAAACACCATATATTTT. The chain joins TRBV20-1 to TRBJ1-3; no clear D. Trimming took 3 bases from V and 4 from J, leaving 4 bases between them. CDR3 length: 11 amino acids. Germline V gives CDR1 DFQATT, CDR2 SNEGSKA (reference sequence).

The chain employs TRBV15 and TRBJ2-7; 9 bases map to TRBD2. The CDR3 runs 16 residues. V lost 0 bases and J lost 2; bases outside the gene matches: 5. CDR1 and CDR2 (germline): LNHNV, YYDKDF (reference sequence). The CDR3 coding sequence is TGTGCCACCAGCAGAGAGGGGGGCGGGAGGGCCTACGAGCAGTACTTC. Residues: CATSREGGGRAYEQYF.

This chain uses TRBV30 with TRBJ2-7; D might be TRBD2 (6 bases). The germline V gene encodes CDR1 GTSNPN and CDR2 SVGIG (reference sequence). The V gene lost 7 bases and the J gene lost 7 bases, with 23 bases spanning the gap. The CDR3 length is 14 residues. The CDR3 DNA reads TGTGCCTCGGAACCCGCGACTAGTTCTCGGGAGCAGTACTTC. Its protein is CASEPATSSREQYF.

Of note for this clone: This clone may be a read error of a much larger clone one base away. At the DNA level, this CDR3 is encoded by other sequences in the same sample as well. The chain employs TRBV11-3 and TRBJ1-1; no clear D gene. Trimming pared 2 bases from V and 0 bases from J, leaving 4 bases between. Germline V gene lookup returns CDR1 SGHNT and CDR2 YENEEA. This CDR3 is 13 amino acids long. The CDR3 reads CASSLTVNTEAFF. The DNA for the CDR3 is TGTGCCAGCAGCTTAACAGTGAACACTGAAGCTTTCTTT. The variable domain in full, completed from reference TRBV11-3 and TRBJ1-1, reads EAGVVQSPRYKIIEKKQPVAFWCNPISGHNTLYWYLQNLGQGPELLIRYENEEAVDDSQLPKDRFSAERLKGVDSTLKIQPAELGDSAVYLCASSLTVNTEAFFGQGTRLTVV.

This sequence joins TRBV5-4 and TRBJ2-5; the match to TRBD2 covers 13 bases. Germline loops: CDR1 SGHNT, CDR2 YYREEE (reference sequence). The CDR3 consists of 16 residues. Trimming cost V 3 bases and J 2 bases; bases outside gene matches: 4. The CDR3 region is CASSSGTSGTQETQYF. As DNA, the CDR3 is TGTGCCAGCAGCTCCGGGACTAGCGGGACGCAAGAGACCCAGTACTTC.

V is TRBV10-2 and J is TRBJ2-3, with 8 nucleotides matching TRBD2. Germline CDR1 and CDR2: WSHSY and SAAADI. V gave up 10 bases and J gave up 0 bases; unmatched junction bases: 6. This CDR3 is built from 14 residues. CDR3 DNA: TGCGCCACCACTAGCGGTACTAGCACAGATACGCAGTATTTT. Amino acid sequence: CATTSGTSTDTQYF.

The sample holds many counts of this clone. A read error may produce the germline difference seen at one junction end. This chain connects TRBV14 to TRBJ2-7; a possible D gene is TRBD2 (6 bases). This CDR3 spans 12 amino acids. From germline, CDR1 is SGHDN and CDR2 FVKESK. The CDR3, as DNA: TGTGCCAGCAGCCAAGATTACGCGGGACGGAACTTC. Translating gives CASSQDYAGRNF.

This clone was recorded only once. The chain uses TRBV1 and TRBJ1-5. TRBV1 is a recognized pseudogene. The CDR3 is 18 amino acids. The CDR3 here is CTSSHPKALGGGNQPQHF. The CDR3 DNA sequence: TGCACCAGCAGCCATCCTAAGGCCCTCGGAGGTGGCAATCAGCCCCAGCATTTT.

As regards this clone: Other DNA sequences in this specimen translate into the identical CDR3. This sequence joins TRBV6-5 and TRBJ2-7; D unclear. This CDR3 has 12 amino acids. V gave up 0 bases and J gave up 2 bases, with 2 bases separating them. Per the germline V gene, CDR1 is MNHEY and CDR2 is SVGAGI. The CDR3 DNA follows: TGTGCCAGCAGTTACTCCCCCTACGAGCAGTACTTC. It codes for CASSYSPYEQYF.

The chain carries TRBV5-1 and TRBJ2-7, with D uncertain. Germline CDR1 is SGHRS and CDR2 is YFSETQ. The CDR3 length is 16 residues. Trimming removed 0 bases from V and 0 bases from J, with 13 bases in between. CDR3 sequence (DNA): TGCGCCAGCAGCTTGGGGTGGACGTCAAGCTCCTACGAGCAGTACTTC. This encodes CASSLGWTSSSYEQYF. Looking up the rest from reference TRBV5-1 and TRBJ2-7 gives the full variable domain: KAGVTQTPRYLIKTRGQQVTLSCSPISGHRSVSWYQQTPGQGLQFLFEYFSETQRNKGNFPGRFSGRQFSNSRSEMNVSTLELGDSALYLCASSLGWTSSSYEQYFGPGTRLTVT.

The sample holds one count of this clone. It may be a read error: a sequence one base away is much more abundant. At the DNA level, this CDR3 is encoded by other sequences in the same sample as well. The genes are TRBV30 and TRBJ2-1, with 10 bases fitting TRBD2. Germline loops: CDR1 GTSNPN, CDR2 SVGIG (reference sequence). V gave up 3 bases and J gave up 8 bases; unmatched junction bases: 10. The CDR3 has 15 amino acids. CDR3 nucleotides: TGTGCCTGGAGCTCCGGGACTAGCGAGGGCGATGAGCAGTTCTTC. Its translation is CAWSSGTSEGDEQFF.

Written as DNA, the CDR3 is TGTGCCAGTAACCGAAACCACGGGAGCAGCACAGATACGCAGTATTTT. Its protein product is CASNRNHGSSTDTQYF. V and J are TRBV19 and TRBJ2-3; weak D call: TRBD2 (6 bases). Germline CDR1 and CDR2: LNHDA and SQIVND (reference sequence). V was clipped by 7 bases and J by 0 bases, with 17 bases between them. The CDR3 loop spans 16 amino acids.

The chain is built from TRBV18 and TRBJ2-5; 9 positions agree with TRBD2. CDR3 length equals 16 residues. Germline V gives CDR1 KGHSH, CDR2 LQKENI. The J segment lost 6 bases and the V segment lost 0 bases, leaving 8 bases of the junction unmatched. The CDR3 sequence is CASSPPVSGSTQTQYF. DNA for the CDR3: TGTGCCAGCTCACCACCGGTTAGCGGGAGTACCCAGACCCAGTACTTC.